Following are 24 T cell receptor beta chains from one sample sequenced in a study of T cells after yellow fever vaccination. TCRdb analysed the 5' RACE reads with MiXCR anew, one entry per CDR3 protein. The profile shows around 310,000 distinct CDR3 sequences, approximately 4.5% of them singletons. The sample here was PBMCs, taken 15 days after the yellow fever booster vaccination. These receptors were collected from a man aged 18 to 29 who received the YFV17D yellow fever vaccine.

This chain uses TRBV6-5 with TRBJ1-5; D remains unclear. Trimming took off 5 bases at V and 5 bases at J, with 10 bases between the two ends. This CDR3 has 13 residues. The germline CDR1 and CDR2 sequences are MNHEY and SVGAGI. In DNA form, the CDR3 reads TGTGCCAGCAGTCAGAGGAGAGATCAGCCCCAGCATTTT. As protein: CASSQRRDQPQHF.

The sample holds many counts of this clonotype. J is TRBJ1-4 and V is TRBV7-9; 8 bases map to TRBD1. CDR1 is SEHNR, CDR2 FQNEAQ, per germline (reference sequence). This CDR3 contains 15 residues. The trim removed 5 bases at V and 7 bases at J, leaving 9 bases unmatched. CDR3 nucleotides: TGTGCCAGCAGCGAAGGACAGGGTGTGGGTGAAAAACTGTTTTTT. Its translation: CASSEGQGVGEKLFF.

This clonotype was seen many times. Germline is not matched at one junction end, which may reflect a read error. The chain recombines TRBV6-5 with TRBJ2-7; TRBD1 aligns across 11 bases. The CDR3 spans 14 residues. Germline lookup yields CDR1 MNHEY and CDR2 SVGAGI. CDR3 sequence reads: CASSLGTGGYEQYF. The CDR3 nucleotides read TGCGCCAGCAGCCTCGGGACAGGGGGGTACGAGCAGTACTTC.

The chain links TRBV7-2 to TRBJ2-7; 9 bases line up with TRBD2. The CDR3 length is 16 residues. With 5 bases clipped from V and 0 bases from J, the junction kept 8 bases outside the gene matches. The germline V gene encodes CDR1 SGHTA and CDR2 FQGNSA. The CDR3 region is CASSAWGSGGSYEQYF. CDR3 sequence (DNA): TGTGCCAGCAGCGCCTGGGGTAGCGGGGGCTCCTACGAGCAGTACTTC.

Ten or more counts support this clonotype. The CDR3 is CASSLRQRGYTF. Written as DNA, the CDR3 is TGTGCCAGCAGCTTACGGCAGCGGGGCTACACCTTC. The chain has TRBV7-2 and TRBJ1-2, with no clear D. V lost 2 bases and J lost 8, with 9 bases in between. This CDR3 has 12 amino acids. Germline CDR1 and CDR2: SGHTA and FQGNSA.

There are a few counts of this clonotype. The genes are TRBV5-1 and TRBJ1-5, with a weak D call TRBD1 (6 bases). Trimming took 4 bases from V and 4 from J, leaving 18 bases between them. Germline CDR1 SGHRS, CDR2 YFSETQ. This CDR3 contains 16 residues. This CDR3 reads CASSLAPGGSNQPQHF. DNA of the CDR3: TGCGCCAGCAGCCTGGCCCCGGGGGGCTCTAATCAGCCCCAGCATTTT.

Only a few counts were recorded for this clonotype. The rearrangement joins TRBV27 to TRBJ2-6; a weak D match, TRBD1 (6 bases). Germline CDR1 is MNHEY and CDR2 is SMNVEV (reference sequence). The CDR3 consists of 17 residues. The V gene lost 5 bases and the J gene lost 2 bases, with 16 bases spanning the gap. CDR3 bases: TGTGCCAGCAGTATCCGGACAGCTTTTGCTGGGGCCAACGTCCTGACTTTC. Translating gives CASSIRTAFAGANVLTF.

The rearrangement uses TRBV6-5 and TRBJ1-5; D remains ambiguous. The ends were cut back, 0 bases at V and 6 bases at J, with 12 bases in the middle. The CDR3 contains 15 residues. The germline CDR1 and CDR2 sequences are MNHEY and SVGAGI. CDR3 amino acids: CASSYSGGGGQPQHF. CDR3 DNA sequence: TGTGCCAGCAGTTACTCCGGCGGAGGAGGTCAGCCCCAGCATTTT.

The genes are TRBV3-1 and TRBJ2-7; 12 bases are shared with TRBD2. The CDR3 covers 13 residues. With 4 bases clipped from V and 11 bases from J, the junction kept 6 bases outside the gene matches. Germline lookup yields CDR1 LGHDT and CDR2 YNNKEL (reference sequence). The DNA of the CDR3 is TGTGCCAGCAGCCCGGGATCTAGCGGGGGGGAGTACTTC. Encoded protein: CASSPGSSGGEYF.

In this sample, this clonotype turned up many times. The genes are TRBV6-1 and TRBJ1-2; D possibly corresponds to TRBD1 (5 bases). CDR3 length: 13 amino acids. Germline V CDR1 and CDR2: MNHNS, SASEGT. Trimming shortened V by 2 bases and J by 2 bases, and 6 bases separated the two germline ends. The CDR3 loop is CASSERDNYGYTF. The CDR3 DNA is TGTGCCAGCAGTGAAAGGGACAACTATGGCTACACCTTC.

This chain links TRBV13 with TRBJ2-7, with a possible D match to TRBD2 (6 bases). The germline gives CDR1 PRHDT, CDR2 FYEKMQ (reference sequence). The CDR3 covers 13 residues. Trimming shortened V by 3 bases and J by 2 bases, and 8 bases separated the two germline ends. The CDR3 region has the DNA TGTGCCAGCAGCTTCGGGGGAGCCTACGAGCAGTACTTC. Translated: CASSFGGAYEQYF.

This clonotype appeared a few times. V gene TRBV7-2 combines with J gene TRBJ2-1, with TRBD2 matching over 10 bases. CDR1 and CDR2 (germline): SGHTA, FQGNSA. This CDR3 comprises 18 residues. With 2 bases clipped from V and 2 bases from J, the junction kept 9 bases outside the gene matches. The CDR3 DNA is TGTGCCAGCAGCTTATCCACTAGCGGGGAGCTCCCCTACAATGAGCAGTTCTTC. It codes for CASSLSTSGELPYNEQFF.

This chain connects TRBV4-3 to TRBJ1-2; 10 bases are a match to TRBD1. This CDR3 region has 13 residues. The V and J ends lost 3 bases and 8 bases, in that order; junction bases with no gene match: 3. The germline gives CDR1 LGHNA, CDR2 YSLEER. Written as DNA, the CDR3 is TGCGCCAGCAGCCAGGACAGGGGGTTCGGCTACACCTTC. Translating it yields CASSQDRGFGYTF.

The chain has TRBV3-1 and TRBJ2-3; 11 bases map to TRBD2. V shed 7 bases and J 6 bases; nucleotides not matched to a gene: 9. Germline CDR1 reads LGHDT; CDR2 reads YNNKEL (reference sequence). The CDR3 loop spans 15 amino acids. CDR3 amino acids: CASNTLAGGQDTQYF. DNA for the CDR3: TGTGCCAGCAACACCTTAGCGGGGGGGCAGGATACGCAGTATTTT.

This clonotype occurred a few times. The gene calls are TRBV29-1 and TRBJ1-3; D perhaps matches TRBD1 (6 bases). The germline CDR1 and CDR2 sequences are SQVTM and ANQGSEA. There are 12 residues in the CDR3. The V end lost 5 bases, the J end lost 3 bases, and 8 bases lay between the germline ends. CDR3 amino acids: CSVQGSGNTIYF. The DNA for the CDR3 is TGCAGCGTTCAGGGGAGTGGAAACACCATATATTTT.

This clonotype was found many times. J is TRBJ2-6 and V is TRBV7-9; unclear D gene. Germline V gene lookup returns CDR1 SEHNR and CDR2 FQNEAQ (reference sequence). The V end was cut by 5 bases, the J end by 0 bases, with 11 bases between. This CDR3 comprises 16 residues. DNA of the CDR3: TGTGCCAGCAGCGCGGTTACCTCCTCTGGGGCCAACGTCCTGACTTTC. Translated: CASSAVTSSGANVLTF.

This clonotype was seen repeatedly, ten times or more. The V gene is TRBV20-1, the J gene TRBJ1-2; D gene unclear. This CDR3 has 14 amino acids. V shed 4 bases and J shed 4 bases, with 16 bases lying between them. Germline CDR1 DFQATT, CDR2 SNEGSKA (reference sequence). CDR3 coding DNA: TGCAGTGCTACCGAACACAGTTTCGGCTATGGCTACACCTTC. Translating it yields CSATEHSFGYGYTF.

This clonotype was detected ten times or more. The chain couples TRBV4-3 to TRBJ2-3, with D perhaps TRBD2 (7 bases). There are 18 residues in the CDR3. Germline CDR1 is LGHNA and CDR2 is YSLEER. Trimming took off 3 bases at V and 0 bases at J, with 19 bases between the two ends. The CDR3 sequence: CASSQASGGGPSTDTQYF. The CDR3, as DNA: TGCGCCAGCAGCCAGGCTTCCGGCGGGGGCCCTAGCACAGATACGCAGTATTTT.

This clonotype was picked up many times. The chain is built from TRBV10-3 and TRBJ2-1, with D perhaps matching TRBD1 (6 bases). CDR1 and CDR2 (germline): ENHRY, SYGVKD. V was pared by 5 bases and J by 5 bases, with 22 bases between. The CDR3 is 17 amino acids. CDR3 in DNA: TGTGCCATCAGTCACCACCTACAGGGTGTCGGGGACAATGAGCAGTTCTTC. Encoded protein: CAISHHLQGVGDNEQFF.

This clonotype was seen a handful of times. This chain joins TRBV28 and TRBJ2-4; 8 positions match TRBD1. The CDR3 totals 14 residues. The germline V gene encodes CDR1 MDHEN and CDR2 SYDVKM. Germline trimming cut 2 bases from V and 8 bases from J; bases unmatched to any gene: 5. The DNA of the CDR3 is TGTGCCAGCAGTTTAAGTCAGGGGGCGTACATTCAGTACTTC. As protein: CASSLSQGAYIQYF.

This clonotype appeared many times. This sequence joins TRBV2 and TRBJ1-5; 7 nucleotides agree with TRBD1. The CDR3 runs 13 residues. Germline values: CDR1 SNHLY, CDR2 FYNNEI. V trimming: 6 bases; J trimming: 6 bases; junction bases outside the gene matches: 5. The CDR3 protein is CASSDRAGQPQHF. The CDR3 bases are TGTGCCAGCAGCGACAGGGCGGGTCAGCCCCAGCATTTT.

Ten or more counts support this clonotype. This chain links TRBV5-1 with TRBJ2-1; 10 nucleotides agree with TRBD1. V lost 4 bases and J lost 5; bases outside the gene matches: 9. The CDR3 covers 16 residues. Germline loops: CDR1 SGHRS, CDR2 YFSETQ. The CDR3 coding sequence is TGCGCCAGCAGCGCCGACAGGGGGCGGTCCCACAATGAGCAGTTCTTC. It codes for CASSADRGRSHNEQFF.

The table lists this clonotype with a few counts. V usage is TRBV19 and J usage is TRBJ2-7; D gene uncertain. The CDR3 extends over 14 amino acids. Trimming removed 5 bases from V and 3 bases from J, with 14 bases in between. Looked up from germline, CDR1 is LNHDA and CDR2 is SQIVND (reference sequence). CDR3 DNA sequence: TGTGCCAGTAGTGCTCGCCCGGTGCACTACGAGCAGTACTTC. Protein: CASSARPVHYEQYF.

This clonotype was detected a few times. The rearrangement links TRBV20-1 to TRBJ2-1; TRBD2 matches at 9 bases. The CDR3 consists of 18 residues. Germline-derived CDR1 and CDR2 are DFQATT and SNEGSKA (reference sequence). The V gene end was trimmed by 0 bases and the J gene end by 4 bases; junction bases not matched to a gene: 13. The CDR3 region is CSARDGTSLGETYNEQFF. The CDR3 DNA reads TGCAGTGCTAGAGACGGGACTAGCCTTGGGGAAACTTACAATGAGCAGTTCTTC.